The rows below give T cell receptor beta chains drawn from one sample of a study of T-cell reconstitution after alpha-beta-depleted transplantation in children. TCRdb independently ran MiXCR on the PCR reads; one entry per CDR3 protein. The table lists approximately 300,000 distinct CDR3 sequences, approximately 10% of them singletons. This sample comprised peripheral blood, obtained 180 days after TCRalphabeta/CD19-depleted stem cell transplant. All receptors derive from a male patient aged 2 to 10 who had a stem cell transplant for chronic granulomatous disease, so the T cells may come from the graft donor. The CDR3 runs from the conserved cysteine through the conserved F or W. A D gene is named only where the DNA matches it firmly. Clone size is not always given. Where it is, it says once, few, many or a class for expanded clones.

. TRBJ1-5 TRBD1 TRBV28 TGTGCCAGCAGTACTATGGGACAGGGGAAAAATCAGCCCCAGCATTTT CASSTMGQGKNQPQHF
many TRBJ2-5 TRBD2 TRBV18 TGTGCCAGCTCACCGGGGGGGATGGAGACCCAGTACTTC CASSPGGMETQYF
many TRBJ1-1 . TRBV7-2 TGTGCCAGCAGCACCTTGGGGGTAAACACTGAAGCTTTCTTT CASSTLGVNTEAFF
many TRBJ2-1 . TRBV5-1 TGCGCCAGCAGCTTGAGACAGCCATTGGAGCAGTTCTTC CASSLRQPLEQFF
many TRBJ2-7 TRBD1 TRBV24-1 TGTGCCACCAGTGGGACCAGGGGGCCGCCCCCCGACCGCGAGCAGTACTTC CATSGTRGPPPDREQYF
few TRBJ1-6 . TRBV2 TGTGCCAGCAGTGATAAGGGAATCTCGAATTCACCCCTCCACTTT CASSDKGISNSPLHF
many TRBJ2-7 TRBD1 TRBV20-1 TGCAGTGCTAGAGCCTTACCCCGGGACAGGACCTACGAGCAGTACTTC CSARALPRDRTYEQYF
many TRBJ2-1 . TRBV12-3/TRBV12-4 TGTGCCAGCAGCGTCCTGGACTCCAGGCAGTTCTTC CASSVLDSRQFF
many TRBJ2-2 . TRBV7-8 TGTGCCAGCAGCTTATATCGCGGGGAGCTGTTTTTT CASSLYRGELFF
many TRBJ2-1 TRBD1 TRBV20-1 TGCAGTGCCGACAGGGGATTTACCAATGAGCAGTTCTTC CSADRGFTNEQFF
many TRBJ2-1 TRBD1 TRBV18 TGTGCCAGCTCACCAAACAGGGGGCAGTTCTTC CASSPNRGQFF
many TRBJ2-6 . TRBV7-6 TGTGCCAGCAGCTCTCGGGTCCCTGGGGCCAACGTCCTGACTTTC CASSSRVPGANVLTF
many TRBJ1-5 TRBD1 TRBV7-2 TGTGCCAGCAGCTCCCGGACAGGGCTTCCCCAGCATTTT CASSSRTGLPQHF
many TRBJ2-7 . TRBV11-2 TGTGCCAGCAGCTTAGACATGGGAAGATCCTACGAGCAGTACTTC CASSLDMGRSYEQYF
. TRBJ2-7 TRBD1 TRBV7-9 TGTGCCAGCAGCAGAAGAGGGGACAGGGTGTACGAGCAGTACTTC CASSRRGDRVYEQYF
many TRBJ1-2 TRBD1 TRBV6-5 TGTGCCAGCAGTTACACCTTTTCGACAGGGACCTATGGCTACACCTTC CASSYTFSTGTYGYTF
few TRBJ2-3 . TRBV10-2 TGCGCCAGCAGTGAGTTAAATTGGCAGAGCACAGATACGCAGTATTTT CASSELNWQSTDTQYF